This T cell receptor beta chain stems from a study of PD-1 blockade in classical Hodgkin lymphoma. The germline gives CDR1 SSHAT, CDR2 FNYEAQ (reference sequence). The length of the CDR3 is 20 residues. The V and J ends lost 2 bases and 3 bases, in that order; junction bases with no gene match: 11. Clones were sequenced by immunoSEQ multiplex PCR, and TCRdb holds only the in-frame ones, with some missing. The table includes 25,000 to 30,000 clones, roughly 71% detected once. Patients all relapsed after autologous stem cell transplantation, and there was variation in brentuximab vedotin exposure. The chain couples TRBV7-7 to TRBJ2-6; 12 bases agree with TRBD1. The clonotype originates from a human donor with classical Hodgkin lymphoma. The specimen was peripheral blood mononuclear cells (PBMCs), collected before the second cycle of nivolumab. As DNA, the CDR3 is TGTGCCAGCAGCTTAAGGAACGCGGGACAGGGGGCGCTTGGGGCCAACGTCCTGACTTTC. Translation: CASSLRNAGQGALGANVLTF.